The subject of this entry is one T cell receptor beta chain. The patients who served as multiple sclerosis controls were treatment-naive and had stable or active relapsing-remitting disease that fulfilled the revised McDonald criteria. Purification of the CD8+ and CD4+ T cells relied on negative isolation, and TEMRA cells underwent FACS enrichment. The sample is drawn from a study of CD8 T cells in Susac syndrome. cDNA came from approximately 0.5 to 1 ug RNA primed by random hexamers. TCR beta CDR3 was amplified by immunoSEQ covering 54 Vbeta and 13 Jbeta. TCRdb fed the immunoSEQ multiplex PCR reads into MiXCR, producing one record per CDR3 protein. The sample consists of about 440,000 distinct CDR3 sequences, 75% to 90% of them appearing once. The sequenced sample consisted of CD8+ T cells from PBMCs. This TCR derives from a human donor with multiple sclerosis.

The CDR3 DNA reads as TGCGCCAGCAGCCCCGGACAGGGGCACACCGGGGAGCTGTTTTTT. It is translated as CASSPGQGHTGELFF. The genes are TRBV5-1 and TRBJ2-2, with 9 bases lining up with TRBD1. Unmatched junction bases numbered 4, after V lost 4 bases and J lost 3 bases. CDR1 SGHRS and CDR2 YFSETQ come from the germline V gene. CDR3 length: 15 amino acids.